These 18 T cell receptor beta chains came from one sample sequenced in a study of beta chain features in type 1 diabetes. The whole isolated RNA underwent reverse transcription, so sequencing captured expressed TCRB transcripts. The data were produced by immunoSEQ multiplex PCR, yet TCRdb's version contains in-frame clones alone and is incomplete. This table has 900,000 or so clones, 15% to 20% appearing once. The sequencing sample was made of naive CD4+ T cells from blood. These receptors all come from a woman younger than 30 in good health.

This chain uses TRBV28 with TRBJ2-1, with 11 bases lining up with TRBD2. The CDR3 is 14 residues long. J gave up 5 bases and V 6 bases, and 3 bases lay outside the gene matches. Germline values: CDR1 MDHEN, CDR2 SYDVKM. This chain's CDR3 is CASRTLAGDNEQFF. DNA of the CDR3: TGTGCCAGCAGAACACTAGCGGGGGACAATGAGCAGTTCTTC.

This clone was seen more than once but under ten times. This chain joins TRBV28 and TRBJ2-3; TRBD2 matches 9 bases. This CDR3 spans 15 amino acids. V lost 5 bases to trimming and J lost 6 bases; unmatched junction nucleotides: 9. From germline, CDR1 is MDHEN and CDR2 SYDVKM. The CDR3 region is CASSVGGRAGDTQYF. As DNA, the CDR3 is TGTGCCAGCAGTGTAGGCGGGAGGGCCGGGGATACGCAGTATTTT.

Concerning this clone itself: The same CDR3 arises from other DNA sequences in this sample as well. The V gene is TRBV7-8, the J gene TRBJ2-1; D gene unclear. Trimming removed 0 bases from V and 1 base from J, with 4 bases in between. There are 14 residues in the CDR3. Germline V gives CDR1 SGHVS, CDR2 FQNEAQ. The CDR3 DNA reads as TGTGCCAGCAGCTTAGCGGGATCCTACAATGAGCAGTTCTTC. Its protein is CASSLAGSYNEQFF.

This clone was detected a few times. This sequence joins TRBV7-8 and TRBJ1-2; tentative D call: TRBD1 (6 bases). CDR3 length: 13 residues. Trimming stripped 5 bases from V and 7 bases from J, with 14 bases between. Per the germline V gene, CDR1 is SGHVS and CDR2 is FQNEAQ. In DNA, the CDR3 is TGTGCCAGCAGCATATGGATCAGGGGTGGCTACACCTTC. Translation: CASSIWIRGGYTF.

The gene calls are TRBV5-6 and TRBJ2-5; D unclear. The CDR3 sequence is 13 residues long. V shed 1 base and J shed 7 bases, with 11 bases lying between them. Germline CDR1 reads SGHDT; CDR2 reads YYEEEE. CDR3 sequence reads: CASSLNERGTQYF. As DNA, the CDR3 is TGTGCCAGCAGCTTGAATGAGCGTGGGACCCAGTACTTC.

This clone was observed a handful of times. The V call is TRBV5-1, the J call TRBJ2-3, with D perhaps matching TRBD1 (5 bases). The V end lost 2 bases, the J end lost 0 bases, and 10 bases lay between the germline ends. CDR1 and CDR2 (germline): SGHRS, YFSETQ. The length of the CDR3 is 15 residues. The CDR3 coding sequence is TGCGCCAGCAGCTTTTGGGGCCATAGCACAGATACGCAGTATTTT. This encodes CASSFWGHSTDTQYF.

V gene TRBV5-1 combines with J gene TRBJ2-5, with D possibly called TRBD1 or TRBD2 (7 bases each). This CDR3 is 14 amino acids long. V lost 0 bases and J 9 bases, leaving 15 bases between the germline ends. Germline V lookup: CDR1 SGHRS, CDR2 YFSETQ. The CDR3 nucleotides read TGCGCCAGCAGCTTGGGCGGGGGACAGAAGGCCCAGTACTTC. Translated, it gives CASSLGGGQKAQYF.

This clone showed up many times. The V call is TRBV14, the J call TRBJ1-4; maybe TRBD1 (5 bases). The CDR3 covers 13 residues. The germline V gene encodes CDR1 SGHDN and CDR2 FVKESK. Trimming removed 1 base from V and 14 bases from J, with 14 bases in between. CDR3 amino acids: CASSQALTGLLFF. In DNA, the CDR3 is TGTGCCAGCAGCCAAGCCCTAACAGGATTGCTGTTTTTT.

The chain is built from TRBV29-1 and TRBJ2-5; D is ambiguous. Germline CDR1 reads SQVTM; CDR2 reads ANQGSEA. V lost 3 bases, J lost 2 bases, and 10 bases lay in between. The CDR3 is made up of 13 amino acids. CDR3 nucleotide sequence: TGCAGCGTTGATCAACGGAATCAAGAGACCCAGTACTTC. Amino acid sequence: CSVDQRNQETQYF.

The chain joins TRBV29-1 to TRBJ1-1; 12 bases fit TRBD1. Trimming removed 4 bases from V and 0 bases from J; junction bases left unmatched: 15. The length of the CDR3 is 19 residues. Looked up from germline, CDR1 is SQVTM and CDR2 is ANQGSEA. The chain's CDR3 is CSVAPRVPGQGAMNTEAFF. CDR3 DNA sequence: TGCAGCGTTGCCCCACGCGTTCCGGGACAGGGGGCCATGAACACTGAAGCTTTCTTT.

The chain is built from TRBV7-9 and TRBJ1-5; 9 nucleotides line up with TRBD1. The CDR3 is 15 residues long. Germline CDR1 and CDR2: SEHNR and FQNEAQ (reference sequence). V shed 3 bases and J 7 bases; nucleotides not matched to a gene: 7. The CDR3: CASSFGTGTVQPQHF. The CDR3 DNA reads as TGTGCCAGCAGCTTCGGGACAGGGACGGTCCAGCCCCAGCATTTT.

This clone was counted only a few times. The gene calls are TRBV6-1 and TRBJ1-5; no reliable D call. Germline CDR1 MNHNS, CDR2 SASEGT. The CDR3 is 15 amino acids. V lost 6 bases and J lost 1, with 13 bases in between. The CDR3 is CASSPWSTSNQPQHF. The DNA for the CDR3 is TGTGCCAGCAGCCCGTGGTCGACGAGCAATCAGCCCCAGCATTTT.

This clone was observed a handful of times. This chain joins TRBV7-9 and TRBJ2-5, with D possibly matching TRBD2 (6 bases). Trimming pared 0 bases from V and 7 bases from J, leaving 15 bases between. This CDR3 has 15 residues. CDR1 and CDR2 (germline): SEHNR, FQNEAQ (reference sequence). Here the CDR3 reads CASSLASAKEGTQYF. CDR3 DNA sequence: TGTGCCAGCAGCTTAGCATCCGCTAAGGAGGGGACCCAGTACTTC. Supplemented by reference TRBV7-9 and TRBJ2-5, the full variable domain reads DTGVSQNPRHKITKRGQNVTFRCDPISEHNRLYWYRQTLGQGPEFLTYFQNEAQLEKSRLLSDRFSAERPKGSFSTLEIQRTEQGDSAMYLCASSLASAKEGTQYFGPGTRLLVL.

This clone has just a few counts. V gene TRBV4-3 combines with J gene TRBJ1-1, with D perhaps matching TRBD1 (6 bases). Trimming shortened V by 4 bases and J by 7 bases, and 13 bases separated the two germline ends. CDR1 LGHNA and CDR2 YSLEER come from the germline V gene. This CDR3 is 13 amino acids long. The CDR3 region is CASSLLGGNEAFF. The CDR3 DNA reads as TGCGCCAGCAGCCTCCTAGGGGGAAATGAAGCTTTCTTT.

This clone appeared a few times. The rearrangement joins TRBV5-1 to TRBJ2-7; 9 nucleotides line up with TRBD1. CDR1 is SGHRS and CDR2 is YFSETQ in the germline V gene. V was pared by 4 bases and J by 6 bases, with 11 bases of the junction left unmatched. The CDR3 loop spans 15 amino acids. The CDR3 nucleotides are TGCGCCAGCAGCCCCGGGACAGGGTTTATCAGCGAGCAGTACTTC. It yields the protein CASSPGTGFISEQYF.

This rearrangement joins TRBV10-1 to TRBJ2-7; TRBD2 aligns across 10 bases. Germline CDR1 WNHNN, CDR2 SYGVQD (reference sequence). The CDR3 spans 13 residues. V lost 4 bases and J lost 3; bases outside the gene matches: 0. Here the CDR3 DNA reads TGCGCCAGCAGTGCTAGCGGGAGCTACGAGCAGTACTTC. Protein product: CASSASGSYEQYF.

A few counts support this clone. The rearrangement links TRBV2 to TRBJ2-2, with 8 bases fitting TRBD2. The CDR3 contains 17 residues. Germline-derived CDR1 and CDR2 are SNHLY and FYNNEI. V shed 4 bases and J 4 bases; nucleotides not matched to a gene: 11. The CDR3 region has the DNA TGTGCCAGCAGTGCCTCCCGCGGGAGGTCGACCACCGGGGAGCTGTTTTTT. Translated, it gives CASSASRGRSTTGELFF.

This clone was detected a few times. The chain combines TRBV27 with TRBJ2-5; D possibly uses TRBD1 or TRBD2 (6 bases each). V was pared by 5 bases and J by 5 bases, with 30 bases between. The germline V gene has CDR1 MNHEY and CDR2 SMNVEV (reference sequence). The CDR3 consists of 19 residues. In DNA form, the CDR3 reads TGTGCCAGCAGTCTTTGGGGGCCAGGGAGAATAGATGGAGGGGAGACCCAGTACTTC. Its protein product is CASSLWGPGRIDGGETQYF.